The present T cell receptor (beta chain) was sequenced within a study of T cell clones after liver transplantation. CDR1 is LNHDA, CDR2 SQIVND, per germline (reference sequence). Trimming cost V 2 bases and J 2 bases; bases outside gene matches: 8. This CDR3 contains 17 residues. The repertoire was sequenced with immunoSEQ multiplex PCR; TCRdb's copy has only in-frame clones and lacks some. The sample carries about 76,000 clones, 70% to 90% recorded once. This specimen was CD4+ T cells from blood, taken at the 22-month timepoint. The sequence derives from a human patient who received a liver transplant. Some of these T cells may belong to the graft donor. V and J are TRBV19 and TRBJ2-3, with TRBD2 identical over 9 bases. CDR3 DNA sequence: TGTGCCAGTAGTATATTGGCTAGCGGGGAATACACAGATACGCAGTATTTT. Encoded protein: CASSILASGEYTDTQYF.